Presented here are 10 T cell receptor beta chains from one specimen sequenced in a study of blood T cell repertoires in COVID-19. The protocol was immunoSEQ multiplex PCR, while the TCRdb copy is restricted to in-frame clones and leaves out a portion. Among about 430,000 clones listed, 75% to 90% were seen once. Sequencing was performed on PBMCs or T cells enriched from blood (not recorded which). These receptors originate from a man younger than 40 who had recovered from COVID-19.

The chain joins TRBV27 to TRBJ2-2; D is unclear. V was cut by 4 bases and J by 6 bases, with 9 bases left in between. In germline, CDR1 is MNHEY, CDR2 SMNVEV (reference sequence). The CDR3 has 13 amino acids. The CDR3 DNA sequence: TGTGCCAGCAGTTCGACAATCGCCGGGGAGCTGTTTTTT. It is translated as CASSSTIAGELFF.

The rearrangement links TRBV6-5 to TRBJ1-2; D not resolved. Germline lookup yields CDR1 MNHEY and CDR2 SVGAGI. The CDR3 length is 14 residues. V was clipped by 2 bases and J by 1 base, with 8 bases between them. In nucleotides, the CDR3 is TGTGCCAGCAGTTACAGTGCAGATAACTATGGCTACACCTTC. Amino acid sequence: CASSYSADNYGYTF.

The chain combines TRBV11-3 with TRBJ2-2; 8 bases are a match to TRBD1. This CDR3 spans 14 amino acids. Losses at the gene ends were 4 bases for V and 4 bases for J; bases not matched to a gene: 2. Looked up from germline, CDR1 is SGHNT and CDR2 is YENEEA. The CDR3 loop is CASSSGGLTGELFF. DNA for the CDR3: TGTGCCAGCAGCTCAGGGGGCCTCACCGGGGAGCTGTTTTTT.

Comments on this clone: Within the sample, other DNA sequences also encode this same CDR3. This chain connects TRBV19 to TRBJ2-7; 7 nucleotides line up with TRBD1. The V gene end was trimmed by 6 bases and the J gene end by 3 bases; junction bases not matched to a gene: 5. Germline CDR1 and CDR2: LNHDA and SQIVND (reference sequence). The length of the CDR3 is 13 residues. CDR3 residues: CASSPGQLYEQYF. DNA of the CDR3: TGTGCCAGTAGCCCGGGACAGCTCTACGAGCAGTACTTC.

As regards this clone: This CDR3 is missing its conserved last phenylalanine or tryptophan, likely due to a read error. The limits of the CDR3 on the DNA are not certain, so only TCRdb's listed CDR3 is given. The V gene is TRBV28, the J gene TRBJ2-7; the listed D gene, TRBD2, was not tested against the DNA. The CDR3 adds up to 9 amino acids, both ends counted. Germline CDR1 reads MDHEN; CDR2 reads SYDVKM. CDR3 region: CASSPRGDA.

J is TRBJ2-2 and V is TRBV21-1; the table's D call of TRBD2 was not tested on the DNA. TRBV21-1 is designated a pseudogene. CDR3 length: 17 residues. Here the CDR3 DNA reads TGTGCCAGCAGCCCCCGACTAGCGGGAGGGCCGGCCGGGGAGCTGTTTTTT. Its protein product is CASSPRLAGGPAGELFF.

For this clone: Other DNA variants within this sample encode the same CDR3. This chain joins TRBV5-1 and TRBJ2-5, with 12 bases aligning to TRBD1. Trimming took 4 bases from V and 5 from J; bases not matched to a gene: 6. The V gene's germline CDR1 is SGHRS and CDR2 YFSETQ. CDR3 length: 15 residues. CDR3: CASSLGQGAGETQYF. CDR3 bases: TGCGCCAGCAGCCTGGGACAGGGGGCCGGGGAGACCCAGTACTTC.

This chain links TRBV27 with TRBJ1-2, with no clear D. Germline V gene data show CDR1 as MNHEY and CDR2 as SMNVEV (reference sequence). The CDR3 has 13 residues. V lost 5 bases, J lost 8 bases, and 15 bases lay in between. As DNA, the CDR3 is TGTGCCAGCAGTCCACTCAATGGAGGCGGCTACACCTTC. It encodes CASSPLNGGGYTF.

The chain carries TRBV5-8 and TRBJ2-2; D may be TRBD1 (6 bases). The CDR3 is made up of 15 amino acids. Trimming removed 1 base at V and 4 bases at J, with 11 bases between. Per the germline V gene, CDR1 is SGHTS and CDR2 is YDEGEE. The CDR3 nucleotides are TGTGCCAGCAGCTTGTGGGGGCAGCTCACCGGGGAGCTGTTTTTT. It yields the protein CASSLWGQLTGELFF. Combining the CDR3 with reference TRBV5-8 and TRBJ2-2 gives the whole variable domain EAGVTQSPTHLIKTRGQQATLRCSPISGHTSVYWYQQALGLGLQFLLWYDEGEERNRGNFPPRFSGRQFPNYSSELNVNALELEDSALYLCASSLWGQLTGELFFGEGSRLTVL.

This rearrangement joins TRBV19 to TRBJ2-7; TRBD1 agrees at 9 bases. Trimming at V came to 2 bases and at J to 7 bases, leaving 12 bases not matched to a gene. This CDR3 has 16 amino acids. Germline values: CDR1 LNHDA, CDR2 SQIVND (reference sequence). CDR3 amino acids: CASSISKTGGLREQYF. CDR3 in DNA: TGTGCCAGTAGTATATCCAAGACAGGGGGGCTGCGGGAGCAGTACTTC.